Below are 11 T cell receptor beta chains sequenced from a single sample in a study of early T cells in non-severe SARS-CoV-2 infection. TCRdb fed the 5' RACE reads into MiXCR, producing one record per CDR3 protein. The sample carries about 67,000 distinct CDR3 sequences, 11% recorded once. Specimen: whole blood. All receptors derive from an adult who was a healthcare worker with PCR-confirmed SARS-CoV-2 infection or an uninfected control (not recorded which).

The table lists this clonotype with a few counts. The J gene is TRBJ2-1, the V gene TRBV9; D is undetermined. Per the germline V gene, CDR1 is SGDLS and CDR2 is YYNGEE. V was clipped by 6 bases and J by 2 bases, with 15 bases between them. This CDR3 has 15 amino acids. In DNA, the CDR3 is TGTGCCAGCACAGAGTCTCCTGGGACCTACAATGAGCAGTTCTTC. Amino acids: CASTESPGTYNEQFF.

The sample holds many counts of this clonotype. This chain joins TRBV20-1 and TRBJ2-1; TRBD2 agrees at 13 bases. The J segment lost 3 bases and the V segment lost 3 bases, leaving 23 bases of the junction unmatched. The CDR3 length is 22 residues. Germline V CDR1 and CDR2: DFQATT, SNEGSKA (reference sequence). Here the CDR3 DNA reads TGCAGTGCTAGGAAAAGTAGTTTAGCCACTAGCGGGAGGGCCGTCTTCTACAATGAGCAGTTCTTC. It translates to CSARKSSLATSGRAVFYNEQFF.

This clonotype was observed many times. This chain connects TRBV7-3 to TRBJ1-6, with a possible D match to TRBD1 (5 bases). The germline CDR1 and CDR2 sequences are SGHTA and FQGTGA. V lost 2 bases to trimming and J lost 4 bases, with 6 bases between them. CDR3 size: 14 residues. The CDR3 DNA reads TGTGCCAGCAGCTTACAGGGATATAATTCACCCCTCCACTTT. Protein sequence: CASSLQGYNSPLHF.

This clonotype was recorded many times. The genes are TRBV20-1 and TRBJ1-2; 11 bases agree with TRBD1. This CDR3 is 14 amino acids long. J lost 2 bases, V lost 1 base, and 0 bases had no gene match. CDR1 is DFQATT, CDR2 SNEGSKA, per germline (reference sequence). CDR3 coding DNA: TGCAGTGCTAGAGGGGACAGGGGGAACTATGGCTACACCTTC. Translating it yields CSARGDRGNYGYTF.

This clonotype was recorded many times. The chain couples TRBV18 to TRBJ2-7, with TRBD1 identical over 9 bases. Trimming removed 6 bases from V and 6 bases from J; junction bases left unmatched: 6. Germline V gene sequence: CDR1 KGHSH, CDR2 LQKENI. The CDR3 totals 13 residues. The CDR3 loop is CASSKDRGAEQYF. In nucleotides, the CDR3 is TGTGCCAGCTCGAAGGACAGGGGAGCCGAGCAGTACTTC.

This clonotype was found many times. The rearrangement links TRBV7-9 to TRBJ2-7; D may be TRBD1 (6 bases). Germline V lookup: CDR1 SEHNR, CDR2 FQNEAQ (reference sequence). V lost 1 base, J lost 2 bases, and 9 bases lay in between. This CDR3 contains 14 residues. This chain's CDR3 is CASSLGGLAYEQYF. For the CDR3, the DNA is TGTGCCAGCAGCTTAGGGGGGCTAGCCTACGAGCAGTACTTC.

This clonotype was recorded many times. V gene TRBV6-1 combines with J gene TRBJ1-2; tentatively, D is TRBD1 (6 bases). The CDR3 totals 15 residues. Trimming pared 1 base from V and 4 bases from J, leaving 13 bases between. CDR1 and CDR2 from the germline V gene are MNHNS and SASEGT. The CDR3 loop reads CASSEGGTRTYGYTF. In DNA, the CDR3 is TGTGCCAGCAGTGAAGGAGGGACAAGGACCTATGGCTACACCTTC.

This clonotype was recorded at least ten times. V usage is TRBV10-3 and J usage is TRBJ1-2, with 8 bases matching TRBD1. J gave up 10 bases and V 3 bases, and 10 bases lay outside the gene matches. The CDR3 totals 14 residues. The germline CDR1 and CDR2 sequences are ENHRY and SYGVKD. This chain's CDR3 is CAISDLRQGNDYTF. The DNA of the CDR3 is TGTGCCATCAGTGATCTGCGACAGGGGAATGACTACACCTTC.

About this clonotype: Being one base from a much bigger clone, this may be a read error. The J gene is TRBJ2-2, the V gene TRBV3-1, with a possible D match to TRBD2 (7 bases). Trimming stripped 6 bases from V and 5 bases from J, with 19 bases between. Germline-derived CDR1 and CDR2 are LGHDT and YNNKEL (reference sequence). The CDR3 has 16 amino acids. In DNA, the CDR3 is TGTGCCAGCAGAAGCTACGGGGGGCGGGAAACCGGGGAGCTGTTTTTT. Translated, it gives CASRSYGGRETGELFF.

The genes are TRBV4-1 and TRBJ2-5; D is unresolved. The CDR3 is 16 residues long. The V gene lost 0 bases and the J gene lost 2 bases, with 13 bases spanning the gap. Germline lookup yields CDR1 MGHRA and CDR2 YSYEKL. This CDR3 is CASSQEPALEQETQYF. CDR3 coding DNA: TGCGCCAGCAGCCAAGAACCAGCCTTGGAACAAGAGACCCAGTACTTC.

This clonotype was detected many times. J is TRBJ1-2 and V is TRBV6-6, with D possibly TRBD1 on 5 matching bases. Trimming took off 6 bases at V and 2 bases at J, with 10 bases between the two ends. The germline gives CDR1 MNHNY, CDR2 SVGAGI (reference sequence). The CDR3 covers 13 residues. CDR3 protein: CASRNTGNYGYTF. The CDR3 region has the DNA TGTGCCAGCAGGAATACAGGAAACTATGGCTACACCTTC.